This TCR beta chain derives from a study of shared clonotypes between healthy human individuals. Study-level results: Among the subsets, naive ones generally showed larger estimated richness than memory ones.

V lost 1 base, J lost 4 bases, and 3 bases stayed unmatched. The V gene's germline CDR1 is LGHNT and CDR2 FRNRAP. The CDR3 covers 14 residues. Per the original data handling: There were no quality scores in the junction-only immunoSEQ sequences, so filtering differed. Sequencing was performed with immunoSEQ multiplex PCR; in TCRdb, only in-frame clones are kept and a portion is missing. The D gene and trimming were derived from the DNA, and the V and J assignments and clone size from that table. The data show under 2,500,000 clones, 90% to 96% seen once. Regarding this clone: Its antigen is not identified.

The sample comprised naive CD4+ T cells sorted from blood. Regarding subset: CD45RA+ positively selected. This TCR derives from a man in his late teens or twenties in good health. This chain links TRBV12-5 with TRBJ1-2; 7 nucleotides match TRBD1. This chain's CDR3 is CASGLGRDSYGYTF. The CDR3 region has the DNA TGTGCTAGTGGTTTGGGGCGGGACAGCTATGGCTACACCTTC.